Many counts were recorded for the clone carrying this T cell receptor beta chain. Its antigen is still unknown. Time point here: blood at routine non-recurrence follow-up after resection. No cells were sorted before sequencing. The whole RNA sequenced was extracted from tumor, nontumor lung or frozen PBMC. This specimen belongs to a study of spatial heterogeneity in lung cancer. The overall study: Available follow-up PBMC samples were sequenced, at a median of roughly 2 years post-resection. Notes on the study in general: Ubiquitous expanded tumor TCRs showed up in blood more at resection than follow-up.

Each TCR cDNA molecule carried a unique molecular identifier. Each CDR3 protein is one row after TCRdb ran MiXCR on the 5' RACE reads. The data show under 75,000 distinct CDR3 sequences, nearly 9% seen once. The CDR3 sequence is 14 residues long. V was cut by 5 bases and J by 7 bases, with 15 bases left in between. Germline V CDR1 and CDR2: LGHDT, YNNKEL (reference sequence). This clonotype originated in a female donor with early-stage non-small cell lung cancer. V gene TRBV3-1 combines with J gene TRBJ1-5; D gene unclear. The sample consisted of PBMCs, taken at follow-up. The CDR3 is CASSSGTSRQPQHF. The CDR3 nucleotides read TGTGCCAGCAGCTCCGGTACCTCGCGGCAGCCCCAGCATTTT.